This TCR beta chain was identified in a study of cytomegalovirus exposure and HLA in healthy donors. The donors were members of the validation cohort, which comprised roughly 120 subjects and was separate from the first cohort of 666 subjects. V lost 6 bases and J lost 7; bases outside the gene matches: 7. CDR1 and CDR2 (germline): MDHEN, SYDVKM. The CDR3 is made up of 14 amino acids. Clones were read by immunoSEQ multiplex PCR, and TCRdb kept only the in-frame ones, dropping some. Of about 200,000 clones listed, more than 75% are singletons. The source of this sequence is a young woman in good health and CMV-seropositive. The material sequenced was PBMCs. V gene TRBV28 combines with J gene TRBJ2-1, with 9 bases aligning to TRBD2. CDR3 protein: CASSYSGSGNEQFF. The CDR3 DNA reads TGTGCCAGCAGCTATAGCGGGAGCGGGAATGAGCAGTTCTTC.